This T cell receptor beta chain came from a study of blood T cells in healthy people across ages. General study points: Versus aged donors, long-lived donors had higher diversity and more naive CD4+ cells.

This CDR3 is 15 amino acids long. V was shortened by 1 base and J by 7 bases, with 20 bases between the two germline ends. CDR1 is SQVTM, CDR2 ANQGSEA, per germline. This clonotype has more than one count but fewer than ten. Its antigen is unidentified. Then a second PCR, running about 6 to 11 cycles, was carried out with a sample-barcoded 5' primer and a J-beta primer mix. A template-switch adaptor that had 12 random nucleotides put a tag on each cDNA molecule. In TCRdb, the 5' RACE reads were re-called with MiXCR into one record per CDR3 protein. Counted here are around 990,000 distinct CDR3 sequences, approximately 38% occurring once; the ten biggest clones make up about an eighth.

The sequenced sample was blood. The rearrangement links TRBV29-1 to TRBJ2-7; D may be TRBD1 (6 bases). This TCR was sampled from a man between 18 and 35 years old in good health. The CDR3 DNA follows: TGCAGCGTTGAAGGCAAATCAGGGGTGTACAATGAGCAGTACTTC. It encodes CSVEGKSGVYNEQYF.